This T cell receptor (beta chain) is drawn from a study of cytomegalovirus exposure and HLA in healthy donors. Primers included in the PCR were 60 Vbeta and 13 Jbeta primers. Sequencing used immunoSEQ multiplex PCR; TCRdb keeps in-frame clones, though not all of them. This table holds under 200,000 clones, around 72% found once. Findings of the study overall: Most of the TCR beta V segments (in an earlier analysis) were productive either about 87% or about 30% of the time.

Notes on this clone: Antigen: not known.

Germline values: CDR1 SGHRS, CDR2 YFSETQ. The CDR3 runs 16 residues. With V trimmed by 4 bases and J by 4 bases, 10 bases remained unmatched. Specimen: PBMCs. The TCR was taken from a man aged 50 to 60 in good health and CMV-seronegative. This rearrangement joins TRBV5-1 to TRBJ2-7; 11 bases are shared with TRBD2. In DNA, the CDR3 is TGCGCCAGCAGCAAGATTCTAGCGGGGGGACCATACGAGCAGTACTTC. Amino acid sequence: CASSKILAGGPYEQYF.